This TCR beta chain was found in a study of Graves' ophthalmopathy and Graves' hyperthyroidism. At the level of the study: The authors collected peripheral blood at initial diagnosis, before any treatment.

The CDR3 is 17 amino acids. Germline V lookup: CDR1 SGHTA, CDR2 FQGNSA. Trimming removed 5 bases from V and 1 base from J, with 21 bases in between. RNA transcripts yielded amplified TCR beta CDR3 regions. The workflow started with a first-round RT-PCR run with HTBI primers and then moved on to a second-round multiplex PCR. TCRdb re-analysed the multiplex PCR reads in MiXCR, keeping a single row per CDR3 protein. Among under 200,000 distinct CDR3 sequences, approximately 38% were seen once, and the ten largest hold under 7%. Sequencing input: peripheral blood. The sequence was obtained from a woman aged 40 to 50 with Graves' ophthalmopathy. The V gene is TRBV7-2, the J gene TRBJ2-7, with D hard to call. The CDR3: CASSLGPGRQGSYEQYF. CDR3 coding DNA: TGTGCCAGCAGCCTAGGGCCAGGCAGGCAAGGATCCTACGAGCAGTACTTC.